This TCR beta chain was recovered during a study of blood T cell repertoires in COVID-19. Turning to the study itself: Some COVID-19 samples were acute and others convalescent; all came from the United States, Italy and Spain. Nucleic acid was either cDNA or gDNA, and it came from T cells, B-cell-depleted T cells, or PBMCs.

Germline V CDR1 and CDR2: LNHNV, YYDKDF (reference sequence). V dropped 4 bases and J dropped 6 bases, with 12 bases sitting between them. This CDR3 region has 14 residues. This clone was counted between two and nine times. The authors' processing: Estimated nucleated cell counts came from reference gene primer amplification. The assay was immunoSEQ multiplex PCR, and TCRdb's table has in-frame clones only and misses some. V, J and clone size derive from that table, while D and trimming were established from the DNA sequence. The sample lists 150,000 to 200,000 clones; about four fifths were seen once.

This clonotype was obtained from a man in his 70s who had recovered from COVID-19. Sample: peripheral blood. This chain connects TRBV15 to TRBJ2-2, with a tentative D call TRBD1 (6 bases). The CDR3 is CATSTPGTPGELFF. DNA for the CDR3: TGTGCCACCAGCACACCGGGGACACCCGGGGAGCTGTTTTTT.